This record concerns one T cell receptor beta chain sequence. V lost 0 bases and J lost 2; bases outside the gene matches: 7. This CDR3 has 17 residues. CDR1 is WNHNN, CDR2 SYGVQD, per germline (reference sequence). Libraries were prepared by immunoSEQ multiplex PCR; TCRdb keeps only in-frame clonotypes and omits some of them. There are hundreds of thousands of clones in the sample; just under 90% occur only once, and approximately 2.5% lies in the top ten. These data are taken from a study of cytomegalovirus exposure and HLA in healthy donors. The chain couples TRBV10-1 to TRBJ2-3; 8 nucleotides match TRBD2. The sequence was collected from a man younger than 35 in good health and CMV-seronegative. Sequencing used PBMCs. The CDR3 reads CASSESIPGGHTDTQYF. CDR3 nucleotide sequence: TGCGCCAGCAGTGAGTCGATCCCGGGGGGGCACACAGATACGCAGTATTTT.